This paragraph covers one TCR beta chain sequence. What it binds is unknown. This sample's time point: week 3, after first cycle of checkpoint inhibitor. Blood was drawn before treatment and at week 3 after checkpoint blockade. At 12 weeks after first infusion, RECIST 1.1 defined response for most patients. The data were obtained in a study of blood T cell dynamics during melanoma immunotherapy. Study results and limitations: It remained unknown if the driving T cell clones were melanoma-specific. PBMC repertoires of eventual disease-control patients split at W3 into clonality or diversity gains.

The method was immunoSEQ multiplex PCR; TCRdb's version includes in-frame clones alone and lacks a portion of them. The data hold 8,500 to 11,000 clones, with 75% to 90% observed a single time. The V and J ends lost 3 bases and 2 bases, in that order; junction bases with no gene match: 9. The CDR3 loop spans 16 amino acids. The germline CDR1 and CDR2 sequences are SGHNT and YYREEE (reference sequence). Sample: blood, taken from a patient treated with checkpoint blockade. The receptor was derived from a human donor with melanoma. The chain uses TRBV5-4 and TRBJ2-7; 9 bases align to TRBD2. CDR3 in DNA: TGTGCCAGCAGCTGGGAGGGGGTAGCGGGAGCCTACGAGCAGTACTTC. It codes for CASSWEGVAGAYEQYF.